This T cell receptor (beta chain) derives from a study of neurological immune-mediated disorders. TCRdb re-called the 5' RACE reads with MiXCR, one entry per CDR3 protein. The repertoire holds tens of thousands of distinct CDR3 sequences, with approximately 5.8% as singletons. CDR1 and CDR2 from the germline V gene are SGHRS and YFSETQ. Trimming stripped 1 base from V and 0 bases from J, with 11 bases between. There are 17 residues in the CDR3. This clonotype was seen many times. The specimen was CD4+ T cells from blood. V is TRBV5-1 and J is TRBJ2-6; weak D call: TRBD1 (6 bases). This TCR derives from a woman under 30 with multiple sclerosis. The chain's CDR3 is CASSLTGPNSGANVLTF. CDR3 in DNA: TGCGCCAGCAGCTTGACAGGGCCCAACTCTGGGGCCAACGTCCTGACTTTC.